These T cell receptor beta chains were read from a single sample in a study of OX40 agonist ivuxolimab in advanced cancers. Assay used: immunoSEQ multiplex PCR; TCRdb lists only in-frame clones, some missing. The table has 35,000 to 45,000 clones, 85% to 95% seen once; the top ten hold approximately 14%. The sample here was CD4+ or CD8+ T cells sorted from blood, taken in a trial of the OX40 agonist ivuxolimab. Receptor source: an adult with an advanced solid tumor such as melanoma, head and neck, liver or kidney cancer. The CDR3 runs from the conserved cysteine through the conserved F or W. A D gene is named only where the DNA matches it firmly. Clone size is shown for a subset of rows, as once, few, many or a class of expanded clone.

abundance	v_gene	d_gene	j_gene	CDR3aa	CDR3nt
-	TRBV7-8	-	TRBJ2-7	CASSLGTFYEQYF	TGTGCCAGCAGCTTGGGGACGTTCTACGAGCAGTACTTC
-	TRBV9	TRBD2	TRBJ2-1	CASSGGAGAYNEQFF	TGTGCCAGCAGCGGGGGAGCGGGGGCCTACAATGAGCAGTTCTTC
-	TRBV11-2	TRBD2	TRBJ2-7	CASSPRGEGGNTYEQYF	TGTGCCAGCAGCCCAAGGGGAGAGGGAGGGAACACCTACGAGCAGTACTTC
-	TRBV5-1	-	TRBJ1-3	CASSLVARGSGNTIYF	TGCGCCAGCAGCTTGGTGGCCAGGGGCTCTGGAAACACCATATATTTT
-	TRBV4-3	TRBD2	TRBJ2-1	CASSQVAGGGNEQFF	TGCGCCAGCAGCCAAGTCGCGGGAGGGGGGAATGAGCAGTTCTTC
-	TRBV27	-	TRBJ2-7	CASSLSGGSYEQYF	TGTGCCAGCAGTTTAAGTGGGGGAAGCTACGAGCAGTACTTC
-	TRBV27	-	TRBJ2-3	CASTSSMGGYLRDTQYF	TGTGCCAGCACCTCGAGTATGGGGGGTTACCTTAGGGATACGCAGTATTTT
-	TRBV7-9	TRBD1	TRBJ1-2	CASSAPGQANYGYTF	TGTGCCAGCAGCGCCCCGGGACAGGCAAACTATGGCTACACCTTC
-	TRBV6-6	TRBD2	TRBJ2-1	CASSYGEGRMNEQFF	TGTGCCAGCAGTTACGGGGAGGGAAGAATGAATGAGCAGTTCTTC
-	TRBV14	-	TRBJ1-2	CASSQDGGGSGGYTF	TGTGCCAGCAGCCAAGATGGGGGGGGCAGTGGTGGCTACACCTTC
-	TRBV4-1	-	TRBJ2-1	CASSQLRGYNEQFF	TGCGCCAGCAGCCAGCTCCGGGGATACAATGAGCAGTTCTTC
once	TRBV20-1	-	TRBJ2-1	CSASTYNEQFF	TGCAGTGCTTCGACATACAATGAGCAGTTCTTC
once	TRBV9	-	TRBJ1-1	CASSHDMNTEAFF	TGTGCCAGCAGCCATGACATGAACACTGAAGCTTTCTTT
-	TRBV7-9	-	TRBJ2-7	CASSLGDFRTYEQYF	TGTGCCAGCAGCTTAGGGGACTTTCGAACCTACGAGCAGTACTTC
-	TRBV28	-	TRBJ1-4	CASSLLTAQITNEKLFF	TGTGCCAGCAGTTTATTGACAGCTCAGATAACTAATGAAAAACTGTTTTTT
few	TRBV7-8	-	TRBJ2-2	CASSLGRGYTGELFF	TGTGCCAGCAGCTTAGGTAGAGGGTACACCGGGGAGCTGTTTTTT
-	TRBV14	TRBD1	TRBJ2-1	CASSLQGINEQFF	TGTGCCAGCAGCCTACAGGGGATCAATGAGCAGTTCTTC
-	TRBV7-2	-	TRBJ2-5	CASSHRSGSVETQYF	TGTGCCAGCAGCCATCGTTCGGGGTCCGTGGAGACCCAGTACTTC
-	TRBV7-8	TRBD1	TRBJ2-7	CASSLVRDREYEQYF	TGTGCCAGCAGCTTAGTACGGGACAGGGAATACGAGCAGTACTTC
-	TRBV20-1	-	TRBJ2-7	CSASDYEQYF	TGCAGTGCGAGCGACTACGAGCAGTACTTC
-	TRBV7-8	TRBD2	TRBJ2-1	CASSATSGSYNEQFF	TGTGCCAGCAGCGCGACTAGCGGGAGTTACAATGAGCAGTTCTTC
once	TRBV28	TRBD1	TRBJ1-2	CASSTTGTGALYGYTF	TGTGCCAGCAGCACTACCGGGACAGGGGCGCTCTATGGCTACACCTTC
-	TRBV7-9	-	TRBJ2-6	CASSLLVSSGANVLTF	TGTGCCAGCAGCTTATTGGTTTCCTCTGGGGCCAACGTCCTGACTTTC